Sequencing of this T cell receptor beta chain was carried out in a study of a mutant IDH1 vaccine in newly diagnosed glioma. Background on the study: The first vaccination came 4-6 weeks after radiotherapy alone, or with temozolomide cycles. Previous treatment comprised radiotherapy, temozolomide, or both, mostly both. Treated patients comprised around 60% males and around 40% females, mean age about 44 years.

Time point specified: week 47, end of study. Doses of 300 ug of mutant IDH1 20-mer peptide were given with topical imiquimod. New WHO grade 3 or 4 IDH1-mutant, ATRX-lost astrocytomas were present in all donors. A word on this clone: As yet, its antigen is unknown.

Profiling relied on immunoSEQ multiplex PCR, and the TCRdb table lists in-frame clones only, not all of them. The repertoire holds about 83,000 clones, with roughly four fifths as singletons. The CDR3 covers 21 residues. Trimming at V came to 1 base and at J to 0 bases, leaving 18 bases not matched to a gene. Germline loops: CDR1 LNHNV, CDR2 YYDKDF (reference sequence). The source material was PBMCs, sampled from a glioma patient whose treatment included an IDH1 peptide vaccine. This receptor was obtained from a man aged 40-49 years with glioma. The chain uses TRBV15 and TRBJ1-5; 7 bases align to TRBD1. The CDR3 is CATSRAGAPRGVRDSNQPQHF. Here the CDR3 DNA reads TGTGCCACCAGCAGAGCGGGGGCCCCCAGGGGGGTTAGGGATAGCAATCAGCCCCAGCATTTT.